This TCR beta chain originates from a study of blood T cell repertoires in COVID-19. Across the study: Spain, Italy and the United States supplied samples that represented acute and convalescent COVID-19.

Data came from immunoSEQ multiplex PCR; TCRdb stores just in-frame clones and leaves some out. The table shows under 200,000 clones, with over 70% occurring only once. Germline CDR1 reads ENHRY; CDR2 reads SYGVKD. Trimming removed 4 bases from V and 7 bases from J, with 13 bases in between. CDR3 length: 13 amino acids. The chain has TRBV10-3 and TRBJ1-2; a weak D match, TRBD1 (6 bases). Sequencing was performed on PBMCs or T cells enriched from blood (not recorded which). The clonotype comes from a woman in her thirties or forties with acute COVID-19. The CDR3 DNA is TGTGCCATCAGTGCCGAGGCAGGGGCTGGCTACACCTTC. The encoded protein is CAISAEAGAGYTF.